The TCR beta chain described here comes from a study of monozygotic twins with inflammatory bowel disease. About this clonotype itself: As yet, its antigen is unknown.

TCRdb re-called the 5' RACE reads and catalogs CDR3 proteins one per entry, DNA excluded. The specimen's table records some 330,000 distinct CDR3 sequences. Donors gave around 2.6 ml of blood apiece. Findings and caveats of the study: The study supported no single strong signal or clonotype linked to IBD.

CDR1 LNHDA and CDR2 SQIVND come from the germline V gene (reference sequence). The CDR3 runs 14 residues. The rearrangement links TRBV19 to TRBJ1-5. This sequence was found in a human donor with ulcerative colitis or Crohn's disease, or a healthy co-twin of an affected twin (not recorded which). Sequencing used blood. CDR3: CASRKQGPNQPQHF.